The entry below gives a single TCR beta chain sequence along with its context. As for treatment: about 20 received Ad26.COV2.S at low or high dose, single or two shots; a few received placebo; per-sample allocation not given. Each sample was drawn 63 days after the first injection (of vaccine or placebo). The assay was immunoSEQ multiplex PCR, and TCRdb's table has in-frame clones only and misses some. The sample holds 300,000 to 350,000 clones, approximately 86% seen once. This sample stems from a study of Ad26.COV2.S vaccination and SARS-CoV-2 variants. This TCR was sampled from a person aged 18-60 years who received the Ad26.COV2.S COVID-19 vaccine or a placebo. Specimen: peripheral blood, collected in a trial of Ad26.COV2.S vaccine versus placebo.

In nucleotides, the CDR3 is TGCGCCAGCAGCCAAGATTGGGGGGCCTCCTACGAGCAGTACTTC. This translates into CASSQDWGASYEQYF. This chain uses TRBV4-3 with TRBJ2-7; D possibly uses TRBD1 or TRBD2 (6 bases each). CDR1 and CDR2 (germline): LGHNA, YSLEER. V lost 0 bases to trimming and J lost 0 bases, with 9 bases between them. CDR3 length equals 15 residues.